The entry below gives a single T cell receptor (beta chain) sequence along with its context. What it recognizes is unknown. These data originate in a study of shared clonotypes between healthy human individuals. Study-wide results and limits: Specimens sampled were limited to blood, with tissue repertoires likely differing.

Donors were healthy HIV-negative adults without recent acute infections or vaccinations. Libraries were prepared by immunoSEQ multiplex PCR; TCRdb keeps only in-frame clonotypes and omits some of them. The table lists fewer than 700,000 clones, 70% to 80% of them singletons. The sequence came from a woman in her thirties or forties in good health. Some clones in this sample may be carry-over from other donors' samples. Sequencing was done on a sample of PBMCs.

The CDR3 spells CASSLGLAGGPEDEQFF. The CDR3 nucleotides are TGTGCCAGCAGCTTAGGGCTAGCGGGAGGGCCAGAGGATGAGCAGTTCTTC. V usage is TRBV7-3 and J usage is TRBJ2-1; TRBD2 matches at 12 bases. The J segment lost 8 bases and the V segment lost 2 bases, leaving 10 bases of the junction unmatched. The CDR3 runs 17 residues. CDR1 and CDR2 (germline): SGHTA, FQGTGA.